This TCR beta chain originates from a study of blood T cell repertoires in COVID-19. Study-wide background: Sample material is recorded as cDNA or gDNA derived from T cells, B-cell-depleted T cells, or PBMCs.

The CDR3 length is 15 residues. Germline V gene sequence: CDR1 SNHLY, CDR2 FYNNEI. The junction had 7 bases not matched to a gene; V was cut back by 5 bases and J by 4 bases. This clone has just one count. Clones were sequenced by immunoSEQ multiplex PCR, and TCRdb holds only the in-frame ones, with some missing. Found here are 250,000 to 300,000 clones, about 85% of them singletons; the top ten hold approximately 6.6%. The receptor was isolated from a woman aged 50 to 60 who had been exposed to COVID-19. The chain recombines TRBV2 with TRBJ2-3; 9 bases line up with TRBD2. The sample taken for sequencing was PBMCs or T cells enriched from blood (not recorded which). The CDR3 reads CASSIRRGGADTQYF. The CDR3 nucleotides are TGTGCCAGCAGTATTAGGCGGGGGGGCGCAGATACGCAGTATTTT.